The text below deals with one TCR beta chain. Its matching antigen is unknown. V was shortened by 0 bases and J by 0 bases, with 11 bases between the two germline ends. CDR3 length equals 16 residues. CDR1 MNHEY and CDR2 SMNVEV come from the germline V gene (reference sequence). The sample comes from a study of T-cell memory formation after mild COVID-19. Across the whole study: TCR clusters showed largely donor specificity. Study-wide results and limits: Clones that contracted clustered mainly in CM and EM if CD4+ and in EMRA if CD8+. Contracting clones from day 15 to 85 had balanced CD4/CD8; later expanders favoured CD4+.

Via MiXCR, TCRdb re-called the 5' RACE reads, giving one row per CDR3 protein. The data contain approximately 490,000 distinct CDR3 sequences, just over 20% of them singletons. The TCR sequence derives from an adult woman who had mild COVID-19 (a few samples of this study predate the infection). Cell type and time point are not known. The sample was PBMCs or a T cell subset sorted from them (not recorded which). The chain combines TRBV27 with TRBJ1-2; unclear D gene. As DNA, the CDR3 is TGTGCCAGCAGTTTATCGAGGAGGGCGGCTAACTATGGCTACACCTTC. Its translation is CASSLSRRAANYGYTF.